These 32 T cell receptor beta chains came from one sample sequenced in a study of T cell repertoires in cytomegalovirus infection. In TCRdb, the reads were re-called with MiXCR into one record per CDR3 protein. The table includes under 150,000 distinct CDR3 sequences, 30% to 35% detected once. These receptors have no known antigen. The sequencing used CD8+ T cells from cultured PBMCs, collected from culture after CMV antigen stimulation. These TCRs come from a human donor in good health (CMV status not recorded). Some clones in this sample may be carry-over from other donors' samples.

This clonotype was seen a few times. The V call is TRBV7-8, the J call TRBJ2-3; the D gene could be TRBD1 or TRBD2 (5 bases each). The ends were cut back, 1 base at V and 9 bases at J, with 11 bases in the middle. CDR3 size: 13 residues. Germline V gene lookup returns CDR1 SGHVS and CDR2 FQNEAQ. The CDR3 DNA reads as TGTGCCAGCAGCTTAGGTGTCGGGGACACGCAGTATTTT. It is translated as CASSLGVGDTQYF.

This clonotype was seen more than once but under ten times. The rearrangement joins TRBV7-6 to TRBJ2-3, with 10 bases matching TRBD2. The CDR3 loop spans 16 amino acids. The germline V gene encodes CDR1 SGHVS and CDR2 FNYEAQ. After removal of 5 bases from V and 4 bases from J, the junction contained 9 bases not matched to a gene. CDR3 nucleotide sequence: TGTGCCAGCAGCCACCGACTAGCGGGCTGGGCAGATACGCAGTATTTT. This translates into CASSHRLAGWADTQYF. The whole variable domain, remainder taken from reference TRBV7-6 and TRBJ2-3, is GAGVSQSPRYKVTKRGQDVALRCDPISGHVSLYWYRQALGQGPEFLTYFNYEAQQDKSGLPNDRFSAERPEGSISTLTIQRTEQRDSAMYRCASSHRLAGWADTQYFGPGTRLTVL.

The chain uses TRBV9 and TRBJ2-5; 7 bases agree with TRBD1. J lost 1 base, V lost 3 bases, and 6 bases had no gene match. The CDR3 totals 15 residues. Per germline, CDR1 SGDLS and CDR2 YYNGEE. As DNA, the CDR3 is TGTGCCAGCAGCGCGGGACAGTTGACCCAAGAGACCCAGTACTTC. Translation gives CASSAGQLTQETQYF.

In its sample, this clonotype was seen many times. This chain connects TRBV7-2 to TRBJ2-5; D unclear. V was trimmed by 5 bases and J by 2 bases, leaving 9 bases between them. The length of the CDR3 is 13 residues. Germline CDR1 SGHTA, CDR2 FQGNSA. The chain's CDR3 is CASSPHRQETQYF. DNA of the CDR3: TGTGCCAGCAGCCCCCACAGACAAGAGACCCAGTACTTC.

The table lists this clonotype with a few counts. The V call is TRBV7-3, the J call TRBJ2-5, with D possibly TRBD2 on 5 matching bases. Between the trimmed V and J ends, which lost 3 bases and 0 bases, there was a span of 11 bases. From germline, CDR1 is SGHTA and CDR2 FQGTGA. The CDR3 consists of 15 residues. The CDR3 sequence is CASSLDSSYQETQYF. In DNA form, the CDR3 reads TGTGCCAGCAGCTTGGACTCTTCGTACCAAGAGACCCAGTACTTC.

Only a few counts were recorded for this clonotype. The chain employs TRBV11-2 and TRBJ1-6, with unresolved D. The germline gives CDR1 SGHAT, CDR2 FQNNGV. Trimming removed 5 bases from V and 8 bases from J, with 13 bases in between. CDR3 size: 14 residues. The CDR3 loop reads CASSPPGRHSPLHF. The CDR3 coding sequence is TGTGCCAGCAGCCCGCCAGGCCGGCATTCACCCCTCCACTTT.

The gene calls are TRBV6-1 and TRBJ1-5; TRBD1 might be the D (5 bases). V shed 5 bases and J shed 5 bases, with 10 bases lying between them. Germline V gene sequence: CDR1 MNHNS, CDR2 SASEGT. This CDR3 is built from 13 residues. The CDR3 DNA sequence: TGTGCCAGCAGTATAACCAGGGATCAGCCCCAGCATTTT. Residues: CASSITRDQPQHF.

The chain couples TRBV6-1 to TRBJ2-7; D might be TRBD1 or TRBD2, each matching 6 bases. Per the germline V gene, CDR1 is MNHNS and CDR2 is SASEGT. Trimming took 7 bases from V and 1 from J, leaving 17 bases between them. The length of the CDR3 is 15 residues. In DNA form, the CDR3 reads TGTGCCAGCACCCCGGGGGCAGCCTCATCCTACGAGCAGTACTTC. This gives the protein CASTPGAASSYEQYF.

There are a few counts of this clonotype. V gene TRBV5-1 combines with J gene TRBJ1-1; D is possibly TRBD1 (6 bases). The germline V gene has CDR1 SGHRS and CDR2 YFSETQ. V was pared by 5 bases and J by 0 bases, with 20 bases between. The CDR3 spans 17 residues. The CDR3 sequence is CASSLRETTGLNTEAFF. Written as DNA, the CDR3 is TGCGCCAGCAGTTTGAGAGAAACAACAGGGCTGAACACTGAAGCTTTCTTT.

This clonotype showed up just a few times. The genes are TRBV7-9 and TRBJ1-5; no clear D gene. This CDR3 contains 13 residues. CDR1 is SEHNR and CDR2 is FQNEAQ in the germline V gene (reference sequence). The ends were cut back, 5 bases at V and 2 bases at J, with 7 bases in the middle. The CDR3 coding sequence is TGTGCCAGCAGCCAATTAGGCAATCAGCCCCAGCATTTT. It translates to CASSQLGNQPQHF.

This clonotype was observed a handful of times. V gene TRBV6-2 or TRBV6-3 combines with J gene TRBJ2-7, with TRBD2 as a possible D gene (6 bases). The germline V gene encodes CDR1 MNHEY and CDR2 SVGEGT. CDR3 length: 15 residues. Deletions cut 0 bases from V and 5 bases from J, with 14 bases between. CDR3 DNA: TGTGCCAGCAGTTACTCGAGAACTAGCATCCACGAGCAGTACTTC. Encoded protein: CASSYSRTSIHEQYF.

For the CDR3, the DNA is TGTGCCAGCAGCTTTGACAGGTGGGAGCCCCAGCATTTT. Amino acid sequence: CASSFDRWEPQHF. V and J are TRBV7-9 and TRBJ1-5; D possibly corresponds to TRBD1 (6 bases). In germline, CDR1 is SEHNR, CDR2 FQNEAQ (reference sequence). The V gene lost 3 bases and the J gene lost 8 bases, with 11 bases spanning the gap. The CDR3 spans 13 residues.

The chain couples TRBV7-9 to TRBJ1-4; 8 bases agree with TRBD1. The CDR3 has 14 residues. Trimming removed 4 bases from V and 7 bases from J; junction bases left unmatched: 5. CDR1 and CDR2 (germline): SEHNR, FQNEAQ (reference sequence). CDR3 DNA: TGTGCCAGCAGCTCGACAGGGGTCCGTGAAAAACTGTTTTTT. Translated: CASSSTGVREKLFF.

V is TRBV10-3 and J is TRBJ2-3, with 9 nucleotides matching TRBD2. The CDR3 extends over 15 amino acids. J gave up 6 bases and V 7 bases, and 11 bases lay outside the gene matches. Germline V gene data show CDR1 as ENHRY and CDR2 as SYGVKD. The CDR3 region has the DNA TGTGCCATCAAGGGACTAGCAAGTGGTGTGGATACGCAGTATTTT. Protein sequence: CAIKGLASGVDTQYF.

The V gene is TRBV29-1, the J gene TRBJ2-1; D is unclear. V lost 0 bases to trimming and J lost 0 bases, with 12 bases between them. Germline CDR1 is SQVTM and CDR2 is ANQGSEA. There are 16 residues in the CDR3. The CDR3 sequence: CSVEDRHGSSYNEQFF. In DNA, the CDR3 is TGCAGCGTTGAAGATCGACACGGAAGCTCCTACAATGAGCAGTTCTTC.

The CDR3 sequence is CSARAAGSSTDTQYF. CDR3 sequence (DNA): TGCAGTGCTAGAGCAGCGGGGAGCAGCACAGATACGCAGTATTTT. The J gene is TRBJ2-3, the V gene TRBV20-1, with 7 bases matching TRBD2. Germline CDR1 is DFQATT and CDR2 is SNEGSKA (reference sequence). V lost 1 base and J lost 0; bases outside the gene matches: 4. This CDR3 region has 15 residues.

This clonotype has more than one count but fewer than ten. The DNA for the CDR3 is TGTGCCAGCGCCCCCGGGAGCAATCAGCCCCAGCATTTT. Amino acid sequence: CASAPGSNQPQHF. This rearrangement joins TRBV6-5 to TRBJ1-5; D is unresolved. The germline V gene has CDR1 MNHEY and CDR2 SVGAGI. Trimming removed 8 bases from V and 1 base from J, with 9 bases in between. CDR3 length equals 13 residues.

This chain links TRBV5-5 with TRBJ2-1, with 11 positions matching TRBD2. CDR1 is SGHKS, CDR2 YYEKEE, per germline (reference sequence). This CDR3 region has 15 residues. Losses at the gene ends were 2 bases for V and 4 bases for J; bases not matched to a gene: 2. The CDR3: CASSFGLAGYNEQFF. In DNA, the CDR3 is TGTGCCAGCAGCTTCGGACTAGCGGGTTACAATGAGCAGTTCTTC.

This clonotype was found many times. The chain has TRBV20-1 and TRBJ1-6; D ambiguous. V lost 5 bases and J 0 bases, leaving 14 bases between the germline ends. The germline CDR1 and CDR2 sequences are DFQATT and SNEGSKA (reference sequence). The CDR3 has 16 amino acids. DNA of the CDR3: TGCAGTGCTCGAACCCCGGAGAGCTCCTATAATTCACCCCTCCACTTT. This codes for CSARTPESSYNSPLHF.

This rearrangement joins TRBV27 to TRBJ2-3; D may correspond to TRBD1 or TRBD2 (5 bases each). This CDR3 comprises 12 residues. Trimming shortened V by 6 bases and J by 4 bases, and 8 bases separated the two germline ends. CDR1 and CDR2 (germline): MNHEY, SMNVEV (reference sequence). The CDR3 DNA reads TGTGCCAGCAGGGGGGTTTCAGATACGCAGTATTTT. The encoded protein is CASRGVSDTQYF.

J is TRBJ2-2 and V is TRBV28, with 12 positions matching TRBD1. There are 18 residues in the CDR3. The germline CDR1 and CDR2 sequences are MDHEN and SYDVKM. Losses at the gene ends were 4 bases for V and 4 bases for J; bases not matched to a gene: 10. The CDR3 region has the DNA TGTGCCAGCAGTTCAGAACCGGGACAGGGGGCGATCACCGGGGAGCTGTTTTTT. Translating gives CASSSEPGQGAITGELFF.

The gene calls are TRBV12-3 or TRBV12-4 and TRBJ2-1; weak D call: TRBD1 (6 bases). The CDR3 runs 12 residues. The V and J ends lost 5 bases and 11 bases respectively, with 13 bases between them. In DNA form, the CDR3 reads TGTGCCAGCAGTACTACAGGGCCCAAGCAGTTCTTC. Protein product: CASSTTGPKQFF.

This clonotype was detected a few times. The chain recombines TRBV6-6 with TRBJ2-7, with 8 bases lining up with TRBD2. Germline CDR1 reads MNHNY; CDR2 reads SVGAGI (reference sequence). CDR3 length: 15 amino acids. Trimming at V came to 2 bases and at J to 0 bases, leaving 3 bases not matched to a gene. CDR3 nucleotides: TGTGCCAGCAGTTACGGGAGCGGGGGCTCCTACGAGCAGTACTTC. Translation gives CASSYGSGGSYEQYF.

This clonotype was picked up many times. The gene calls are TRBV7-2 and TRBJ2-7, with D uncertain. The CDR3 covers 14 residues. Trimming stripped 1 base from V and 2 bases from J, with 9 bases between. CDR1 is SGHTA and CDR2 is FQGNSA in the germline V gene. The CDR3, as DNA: TGTGCCAGCAGCTTAGGTCTTCGAACCTACGAGCAGTACTTC. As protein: CASSLGLRTYEQYF.

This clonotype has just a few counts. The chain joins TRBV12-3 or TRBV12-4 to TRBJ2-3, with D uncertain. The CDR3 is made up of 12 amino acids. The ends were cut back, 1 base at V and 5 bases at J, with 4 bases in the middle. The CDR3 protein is CASSLDRDTQYF. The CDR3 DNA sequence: TGTGCCAGCAGTTTAGACCGAGATACGCAGTATTTT.

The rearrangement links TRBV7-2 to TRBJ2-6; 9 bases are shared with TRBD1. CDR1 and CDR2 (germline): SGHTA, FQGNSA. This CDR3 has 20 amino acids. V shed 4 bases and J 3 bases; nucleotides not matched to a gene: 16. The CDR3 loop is CASSWRPPGQGLVGANVLTF. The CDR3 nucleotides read TGTGCCAGCAGCTGGAGACCCCCGGGACAGGGTCTAGTTGGGGCCAACGTCCTGACTTTC.

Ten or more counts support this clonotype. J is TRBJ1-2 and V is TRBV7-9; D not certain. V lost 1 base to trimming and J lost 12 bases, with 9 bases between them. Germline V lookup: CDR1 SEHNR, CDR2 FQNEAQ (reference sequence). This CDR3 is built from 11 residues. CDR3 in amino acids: CASSLELDHTF. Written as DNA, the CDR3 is TGTGCCAGCAGCTTAGAGTTGGACCACACCTTC.

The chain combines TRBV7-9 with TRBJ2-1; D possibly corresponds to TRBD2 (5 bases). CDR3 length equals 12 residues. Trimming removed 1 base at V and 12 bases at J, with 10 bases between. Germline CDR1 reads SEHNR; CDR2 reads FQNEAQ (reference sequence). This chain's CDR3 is CASSLVGEMQFF. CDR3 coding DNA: TGTGCCAGCAGCTTAGTCGGGGAGATGCAGTTCTTC.

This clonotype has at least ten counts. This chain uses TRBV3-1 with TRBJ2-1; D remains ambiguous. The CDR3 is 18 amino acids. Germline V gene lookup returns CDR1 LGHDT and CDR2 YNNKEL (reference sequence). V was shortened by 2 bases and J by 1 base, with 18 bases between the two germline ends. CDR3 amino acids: CASSQMGSEGWSYNEQFF. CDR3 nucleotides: TGTGCCAGCAGCCAAATGGGTTCAGAAGGGTGGTCCTACAATGAGCAGTTCTTC.

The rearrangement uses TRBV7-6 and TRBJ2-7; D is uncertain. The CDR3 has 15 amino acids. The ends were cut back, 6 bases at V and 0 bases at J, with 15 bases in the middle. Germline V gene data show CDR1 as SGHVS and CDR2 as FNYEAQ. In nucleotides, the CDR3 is TGTGCCAGCAGTCCCCACACCACAAGCTCCTACGAGCAGTACTTC. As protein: CASSPHTTSSYEQYF.

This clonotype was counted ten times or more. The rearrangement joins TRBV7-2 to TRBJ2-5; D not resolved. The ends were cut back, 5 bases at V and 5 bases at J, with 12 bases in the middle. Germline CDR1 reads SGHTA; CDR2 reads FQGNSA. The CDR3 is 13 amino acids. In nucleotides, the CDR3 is TGTGCCAGCAGCCTGTGGGTATCGGAGACCCAGTACTTC. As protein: CASSLWVSETQYF.

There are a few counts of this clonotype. CDR3 DNA: TGTGCCACCAGCGACGACCATGGGGCAGTCGGGACAGATACGCAGTATTTT. Residues: CATSDDHGAVGTDTQYF. This chain links TRBV15 with TRBJ2-3, with D possibly matching TRBD1 (5 bases). Germline loops: CDR1 LNHNV, CDR2 YYDKDF (reference sequence). There are 17 residues in the CDR3. Trimming removed 5 bases at V and 3 bases at J, with 21 bases between.